This T cell receptor beta chain appears in the sequencing data of a study of shared clonotypes between healthy human individuals. Study information: Every donor yielded three CD4 naive, three CD4 memory, two CD8 naive and one CD8 memory plate.

Findings of the study overall: Generation probability values for non-shared clonotypes were lower than those for clonotypes shared by all four donors. Sharing across several donors was seen in 4.5% to 6.5% of naive CD4 clonotypes.

Germline loops: CDR1 MRHNA, CDR2 SNTAGT. The CDR3 totals 14 residues. V shed 6 bases and J shed 2 bases, with 8 bases lying between them. Authors' processing steps: ImmunoSEQ only sent back junction sequences with no quality scores, so filtering was done differently. The protocol was immunoSEQ multiplex PCR, while the TCRdb copy is restricted to in-frame clones and leaves out a portion. The V and J calls and clone size were taken over from that table, and D and trimming were inferred from the DNA. The table has 1,100,000 or so clones, around 78% seen once. Comment on this clone: Its antigen remains unidentified.

V usage is TRBV6-4 and J usage is TRBJ2-6; no definite D call. The specimen was memory CD4+ T cells from PBMCs. Noted subset: CD45RA-negative fraction. The TCR was taken from a man aged 18-30 years in good health. Some clones in this sample may be carry-over from other donors' samples. The CDR3 DNA sequence: TGTGCCAGCAGACTTAACGCTGGGGCCAACGTCCTGACTTTC. It encodes CASRLNAGANVLTF.